A single sample gave rise to the 24 T cell receptor beta chains below, sequenced in a study of T cell changes during pregnancy in multiple sclerosis. The data were produced by immunoSEQ multiplex PCR, yet TCRdb's version contains in-frame clones alone and is incomplete. This sample carries 75,000 to 95,000 clones, 93% of them seen once, and the ten largest clones take about 2.5%. The sequences come from peripheral blood, collected in the second trimester of pregnancy. The receptor source for this set is a female donor with multiple sclerosis, enrolled in a pregnancy study.

The chain employs TRBV5-1 and TRBJ2-1, with a weak D call TRBD2 (6 bases). CDR1 is SGHRS, CDR2 YFSETQ, per germline. The CDR3 spans 16 residues. Trimming stripped 1 base from V and 1 base from J, with 12 bases between. The CDR3 is CASSLREALSYNEQFF. CDR3 sequence (DNA): TGCGCCAGCAGCTTGAGGGAGGCCCTGTCCTACAATGAGCAGTTCTTC.

This chain links TRBV7-3 with TRBJ2-2, with D maybe TRBD2 (6 bases). The germline gives CDR1 SGHTA, CDR2 FQGTGA. V gave up 8 bases and J gave up 1 base, with 11 bases separating them. This CDR3 contains 14 residues. Written as DNA, the CDR3 is TGTGCCAGCCGACCCGGGGGGAACACCGGGGAGCTGTTTTTT. Amino acid sequence: CASRPGGNTGELFF.

The CDR3 nucleotides read TGTGCCTCCCGTGAGGAGTACTTC. Residues: CASREEYF. The genes are TRBV2 and TRBJ2-7; D gene unclear. Per the germline V gene, CDR1 is SNHLY and CDR2 is FYNNEI. Trimming took 11 bases from V and 11 from J, leaving 10 bases between them. The CDR3 is 8 amino acids.

This rearrangement joins TRBV2 to TRBJ1-2; 9 bases are shared with TRBD1. This CDR3 spans 15 amino acids. The germline V gene has CDR1 SNHLY and CDR2 FYNNEI. V dropped 8 bases and J dropped 5; count of bases not matched to a gene: 12. CDR3 nucleotide sequence: TGTGCCAGCCTCAGTGAGACAGGGGGACGGTATGGCTACACCTTC. Translating gives CASLSETGGRYGYTF.

The rearrangement links TRBV6-1 to TRBJ1-2; no firm D call. V lost 8 bases to trimming and J lost 4 bases, with 14 bases between them. The CDR3 has 13 amino acids. Germline CDR1 is MNHNS and CDR2 is SASEGT. The CDR3 loop is CASADMAGYGYTF. The CDR3 nucleotides read TGTGCCAGCGCTGATATGGCAGGCTATGGCTACACCTTC.

This chain connects TRBV9 to TRBJ2-5, with 10 bases aligning to TRBD2. J gave up 5 bases and V 1 base, and 5 bases lay outside the gene matches. The CDR3 has 15 amino acids. Germline lookup yields CDR1 SGDLS and CDR2 YYNGEE. This CDR3 is CASSVYGTSVETQYF. CDR3 bases: TGTGCCAGCAGCGTATACGGGACTAGCGTTGAGACCCAGTACTTC.

The rearrangement uses TRBV11-2 and TRBJ1-2; D unresolved. Germline assignment: CDR1 SGHAT and CDR2 FQNNGV. The CDR3 extends over 14 amino acids. V gave up 4 bases and J gave up 4 bases, with 13 bases separating them. This CDR3 reads CASSSPEGGYGYTF. The CDR3 DNA reads as TGTGCCAGCAGCTCCCCCGAGGGCGGCTATGGCTACACCTTC.

V usage is TRBV19 and J usage is TRBJ1-6; D possibly corresponds to TRBD1 (6 bases). The CDR3 loop spans 13 amino acids. V lost 9 bases to trimming and J lost 6 bases, with 12 bases between them. CDR1 LNHDA and CDR2 SQIVND come from the germline V gene (reference sequence). CDR3 bases: TGTGCCAGCCAACAGGGCCTTAATTCACCCCTCCACTTT. Translated, it gives CASQQGLNSPLHF.

The chain has TRBV12-2 and TRBJ1-1. TRBV12-2 counts as a pseudogene. CDR3 length: 16 amino acids. CDR3 amino acids: CASPIKTWQLNTEAFF. CDR3 DNA sequence: TGTGCAAGTCCCATCAAGACTTGGCAGCTGAACACTGAAGCTTTCTTT.

The chain is built from TRBV4-1 and TRBJ1-4; 8 positions match TRBD1. Germline CDR1 reads MGHRA; CDR2 reads YSYEKL. The CDR3 is 17 residues long. V lost 1 base to trimming and J lost 7 bases; unmatched junction nucleotides: 11. CDR3 in DNA: TGCGCCAGCAGCCAAGTTAAAGCGGGGACAGGTGGTGAAAAACTGTTTTTT. This gives the protein CASSQVKAGTGGEKLFF.

This chain connects TRBV7-3 to TRBJ2-3, with 7 bases lining up with TRBD2. Unmatched junction bases numbered 3, after V lost 0 bases and J lost 3 bases. This CDR3 is built from 15 residues. The germline gives CDR1 SGHTA, CDR2 FQGTGA. The CDR3 DNA reads TGTGCCAGCAGCTTAACTGCTAGCGGTACAGATACGCAGTATTTT. This translates into CASSLTASGTDTQYF.

The chain is built from TRBV6-5 and TRBJ1-1; D gene unclear. The CDR3 has 13 residues. Deletions cut 6 bases from V and 3 bases from J, with 11 bases between. The V gene's germline CDR1 is MNHEY and CDR2 SVGAGI. In DNA, the CDR3 is TGTGCCAGCAGGACCGTTCGGGACACTGAAGCTTTCTTT. This translates into CASRTVRDTEAFF.

The rearrangement links TRBV28 to TRBJ1-2, with TRBD1 matching over 8 bases. Germline CDR1 reads MDHEN; CDR2 reads SYDVKM. The V gene end was trimmed by 6 bases and the J gene end by 8 bases; junction bases not matched to a gene: 8. The CDR3 length is 13 residues. This chain's CDR3 is CASRRAGGDGYTF. The CDR3 DNA is TGTGCCAGCAGGCGAGCAGGGGGCGACGGCTACACCTTC.

The count of this clone is one. The chain carries TRBV11-3 and TRBJ2-4; TRBD2 might be the D (6 bases). Germline CDR1 and CDR2: SGHNT and YENEEA. The CDR3 has 14 residues. Trimming took 5 bases from V and 2 from J, leaving 10 bases between them. CDR3 in amino acids: CASSLGGTKNIQYF. The CDR3 nucleotides read TGTGCCAGCAGCCTCGGCGGGACCAAAAACATTCAGTACTTC.

In DNA form, the CDR3 reads TGTGCCAGCAGCCATACCCCGACAGGTCGGGACCAGCCCCAGCATTTT. Protein: CASSHTPTGRDQPQHF. The V gene is TRBV7-8, the J gene TRBJ1-5; D possibly corresponds to TRBD1 (6 bases). The CDR3 is made up of 16 amino acids. V shed 5 bases and J shed 7 bases, with 21 bases lying between them. The germline V gene encodes CDR1 SGHVS and CDR2 FQNEAQ.

The V and J genes are TRBV2 and TRBJ2-5; TRBD1 matches at 11 bases. Germline V CDR1 and CDR2: SNHLY, FYNNEI. This CDR3 spans 15 amino acids. After removal of 5 bases from V and 4 bases from J, the junction contained 6 bases not matched to a gene. The CDR3 DNA follows: TGTGCCAGCAGTCCCAGGACAGGGGGCTCAGAGACCCAGTACTTC. Protein sequence: CASSPRTGGSETQYF.

A remark on this clone: Germline is not matched at one junction end, which may reflect a read error. The chain joins TRBV7-7 to TRBJ2-1; 9 positions match TRBD1. The CDR3 has 13 amino acids. Germline lookup yields CDR1 SSHAT and CDR2 FNYEAQ (reference sequence). The CDR3 sequence: CASSLDRGNEQFF. The CDR3 bases are TGTGCTAGCAGCCTGGACAGGGGTAATGAGCAGTTCTTC.

This clone was observed a handful of times. This chain joins TRBV6-1 and TRBJ2-7; tentatively, D is TRBD2 (5 bases). The CDR3 spans 13 residues. The V end lost 5 bases, the J end lost 0 bases, and 8 bases lay between the germline ends. The germline gives CDR1 MNHNS, CDR2 SASEGT. CDR3 protein: CASSRAGSYEQYF. CDR3 nucleotide sequence: TGTGCCAGCAGTCGTGCGGGCTCCTACGAGCAGTACTTC.

This rearrangement joins TRBV5-6 to TRBJ2-1; 12 bases agree with TRBD2. This CDR3 region has 18 residues. The J segment lost 4 bases and the V segment lost 3 bases, leaving 11 bases of the junction unmatched. The germline gives CDR1 SGHDT, CDR2 YYEEEE. DNA of the CDR3: TGTGCCAGCAGCTGGGGACTAGCGGGCGCAGGAGTATACAATGAGCAGTTCTTC. Residues: CASSWGLAGAGVYNEQFF.

The chain uses TRBV27 and TRBJ2-5; 8 nucleotides agree with TRBD2. CDR1 is MNHEY and CDR2 is SMNVEV in the germline V gene (reference sequence). The CDR3 contains 15 residues. With 4 bases clipped from V and 5 bases from J, the junction kept 9 bases outside the gene matches. CDR3 DNA sequence: TGTGCCAGCAGTTCGGGAGGGCATAGTGTGGAGACCCAGTACTTC. Translated: CASSSGGHSVETQYF.

This chain connects TRBV6-1 to TRBJ2-2; 7 bases map to TRBD1. Germline values: CDR1 MNHNS, CDR2 SASEGT. V was clipped by 2 bases and J by 3 bases; unmatched bases: 3. CDR3 length: 15 amino acids. The CDR3 loop reads CASSEWTGDTGELFF. The CDR3 DNA is TGTGCCAGCAGTGAATGGACAGGAGACACCGGGGAGCTGTTTTTT.

This chain joins TRBV5-6 and TRBJ1-1; D is uncertain. The length of the CDR3 is 12 residues. V was clipped by 5 bases and J by 5 bases, with 10 bases between them. Germline V gives CDR1 SGHDT, CDR2 YYEEEE. The CDR3 DNA reads as TGTGCCAGCAGTTCGACCGGGACTGAAGCTTTCTTT. Its translation is CASSSTGTEAFF.

DNA for the CDR3: TGTGCCAGCAGCCCAGGACAGGGAGACTATGGCTACACCTTC. Translated: CASSPGQGDYGYTF. The chain couples TRBV7-3 to TRBJ1-2, with 8 bases lining up with TRBD1. The germline V gene has CDR1 SGHTA and CDR2 FQGTGA. CDR3 length: 14 residues. Trimming took 5 bases from V and 3 from J; bases not matched to a gene: 5.

The chain links TRBV7-3 to TRBJ2-7; TRBD2 agrees at 11 bases. Trimming at V came to 6 bases and at J to 0 bases, leaving 16 bases not matched to a gene. Germline CDR1 SGHTA, CDR2 FQGTGA. The CDR3 spans 19 residues. The CDR3: CASRPPGPLAGEGSYEQYF. CDR3 nucleotides: TGTGCCAGCAGACCCCCCGGGCCACTAGCGGGGGAGGGCTCCTACGAGCAGTACTTC.